The present TCR beta chain was sequenced within a study of preoperative IRX-2 immunotherapy in early breast cancer. Germline V gene data show CDR1 as KGHSH and CDR2 as LQKENI. CDR3 size: 14 residues. Trimming left V 1 base short and J 2 bases short, with 8 bases between. The treatment is: preoperative locoregional IRX-2 cytokine immunotherapy. Assay: immunoSEQ multiplex PCR; the TCRdb copy retains only in-frame clones and omits some. The sample holds 75,000 to 100,000 clones; about nine tenths are singletons and the top ten take roughly 2%. This chain uses TRBV18 with TRBJ1-2; TRBD1 might be the D (5 bases). The input for sequencing was tumor tissue, taken after IRX-2 immunotherapy. The source is a human donor with breast cancer. CDR3 in DNA: TGTGCCAGCTCACCACAGCCAGGGAACTATGGCTACACCTTC. Residues: CASSPQPGNYGYTF.